The 30 T cell receptor beta chains listed next were all sequenced from one sample in a study of identical twins. TCRdb independently ran MiXCR on the 5' RACE reads; one entry per CDR3 protein. The sample consists of 650,000 to 800,000 distinct CDR3 sequences, 8.6% of them appearing once. These data are also associated with another study on yellow fever vaccine responses in identical twins.

Sequenced input: PBMCs. The receptor source for this set is a woman in her late teens or twenties in good health.

This clonotype was observed at least ten times. V is TRBV3-1 and J is TRBJ2-3; 7 nucleotides agree with TRBD2. The V gene end was trimmed by 2 bases and the J gene end by 2 bases; junction bases not matched to a gene: 4. This CDR3 has 15 amino acids. Per germline, CDR1 LGHDT and CDR2 YNNKEL (reference sequence). The CDR3 sequence is CASSQLAELTDTQYF. The CDR3 DNA is TGTGCCAGCAGCCAACTAGCGGAGCTCACAGATACGCAGTATTTT.

This clonotype was observed at least ten times. This rearrangement joins TRBV6-2 or TRBV6-3 to TRBJ2-1; 7 bases agree with TRBD2. V gave up 6 bases and J gave up 2 bases; unmatched junction bases: 7. The CDR3 consists of 15 residues. In germline, CDR1 is MNHEY, CDR2 SVGEGT. This CDR3 reads CASRIGGRTYNEQFF. For the CDR3, the DNA is TGTGCCAGCAGAATCGGCGGGAGAACCTACAATGAGCAGTTCTTC.

V is TRBV9 and J is TRBJ1-6; no clear D. In germline, CDR1 is SGDLS, CDR2 YYNGEE. The CDR3 loop spans 15 amino acids. V lost 0 bases to trimming and J lost 3 bases, with 7 bases between them. The CDR3 DNA reads as TGTGCCAGCAGCGTAGAGAGGAGCTATAATTCACCCCTCCACTTT. Translating gives CASSVERSYNSPLHF. Combining the CDR3 with reference TRBV9 and TRBJ1-6 gives the whole variable domain DSGVTQTPKHLITATGQRVTLRCSPRSGDLSVYWYQQSLDQGLQFLIQYYNGEERAKGNILERFSAQQFPDLHSELNLSSLELGDSALYFCASSVERSYNSPLHFGNGTRLTVT.

The chain joins TRBV6-1 to TRBJ1-6; D may be TRBD1 (6 bases). The CDR3 runs 16 residues. V was shortened by 6 bases and J by 8 bases, with 20 bases between the two germline ends. CDR1 and CDR2 from the germline V gene are MNHNS and SASEGT. The CDR3 sequence: CASSKKGDLGYSPLHF. CDR3 nucleotides: TGTGCCAGCAGCAAAAAGGGGGATCTGGGATATTCACCCCTCCACTTT.

There are a few counts of this clonotype. The chain recombines TRBV2 with TRBJ2-2; 7 positions agree with TRBD1. Germline CDR1 SNHLY, CDR2 FYNNEI. V lost 3 bases and J lost 7; bases outside the gene matches: 11. The CDR3 length is 16 residues. CDR3 nucleotides: TGTGCCAGCAGTGATCTTCCGCAGGGGGTTGGCGGGGAGCTGTTTTTT. It codes for CASSDLPQGVGGELFF.

V gene TRBV20-1 combines with J gene TRBJ2-5, with unresolved D. The CDR3 is 14 residues long. V lost 0 bases and J 5 bases, leaving 13 bases between the germline ends. From germline, CDR1 is DFQATT and CDR2 SNEGSKA (reference sequence). The CDR3 sequence is CSARDESLVETQYF. CDR3 bases: TGCAGTGCTAGAGATGAAAGCCTAGTCGAGACCCAGTACTTC.

This chain links TRBV25-1 with TRBJ1-2; D perhaps matches TRBD1 (5 bases). From germline, CDR1 is MGHDK and CDR2 SYGVNS. The CDR3 spans 15 residues. The V end was cut by 6 bases, the J end by 8 bases, with 22 bases between. CDR3 bases: TGTGCCAGCAGCGCGATGGGCGCAGGGCAAAGAGGCTACACCTTC. Its translation is CASSAMGAGQRGYTF.

This clonotype has at least ten counts. V and J are TRBV7-6 and TRBJ2-3, with 14 nucleotides matching TRBD2. Germline V gene lookup returns CDR1 SGHVS and CDR2 FNYEAQ. The length of the CDR3 is 16 residues. J lost 3 bases, V lost 4 bases, and 3 bases had no gene match. CDR3 amino acids: CASSWTSGRRTDTQYF. As DNA, the CDR3 is TGTGCCAGCAGCTGGACTAGCGGGAGGAGGACAGATACGCAGTATTTT.

Ten or more counts support this clonotype. The rearrangement uses TRBV3-1 and TRBJ1-2; D is possibly TRBD1 (5 bases). V lost 7 bases to trimming and J lost 6 bases, with 18 bases between them. Germline V lookup: CDR1 LGHDT, CDR2 YNNKEL (reference sequence). CDR3 size: 14 residues. The CDR3 DNA follows: TGTGCCAGCAACCCCGGTCAGGGAATGCATGGCTACACCTTC. Amino acid sequence: CASNPGQGMHGYTF.

The chain recombines TRBV20-1 with TRBJ2-1, with unresolved D. The V gene's germline CDR1 is DFQATT and CDR2 SNEGSKA (reference sequence). Trimming removed 0 bases at V and 9 bases at J, with 12 bases between. The CDR3 totals 13 residues. CDR3 in amino acids: CSARDFSIGEQFF. CDR3 coding DNA: TGCAGTGCTAGAGATTTTAGTATCGGTGAGCAGTTCTTC.

The chain combines TRBV10-3 with TRBJ2-6; TRBD1 aligns across 7 bases. Germline values: CDR1 ENHRY, CDR2 SYGVKD. V shed 4 bases and J 1 base; nucleotides not matched to a gene: 4. There are 16 residues in the CDR3. CDR3 in amino acids: CAISGDSQSGANVLTF. The CDR3 coding sequence is TGTGCCATCAGTGGGGACAGCCAGTCTGGGGCCAACGTCCTGACTTTC.

The J gene is TRBJ2-5, the V gene TRBV5-6, with TRBD1 as a possible D gene (6 bases). Trimming removed 3 bases from V and 7 bases from J, with 16 bases in between. Germline lookup yields CDR1 SGHDT and CDR2 YYEEEE. This CDR3 has 14 amino acids. The CDR3: CASSWGLERGTQYF. As DNA, the CDR3 is TGTGCCAGCAGCTGGGGGCTTGAGAGAGGGACCCAGTACTTC.

This clonotype was found many times. V gene TRBV6-2 or TRBV6-3 combines with J gene TRBJ2-7; possible D gene TRBD2, 6 bases. This CDR3 contains 14 residues. Germline-derived CDR1 and CDR2 are MNHEY and SVGEGT. Between the trimmed V and J ends, which lost 6 bases and 3 bases, there was a span of 15 bases. The CDR3 here is CASSFSGVVYEQYF. In DNA, the CDR3 is TGTGCCAGCAGCTTCTCGGGAGTGGTCTACGAGCAGTACTTC.

The V call is TRBV27, the J call TRBJ1-1, with 7 bases aligning to TRBD1. The germline V gene has CDR1 MNHEY and CDR2 SMNVEV (reference sequence). The length of the CDR3 is 16 residues. V was clipped by 2 bases and J by 0 bases; unmatched bases: 6. The CDR3: CASSLMRDSVNTEAFF. The CDR3 DNA is TGTGCCAGCAGTTTAATGAGGGACAGTGTGAACACTGAAGCTTTCTTT.

This clonotype was seen a handful of times. This chain links TRBV7-8 with TRBJ2-5; 7 bases agree with TRBD2. The CDR3 consists of 18 residues. V lost 2 bases and J lost 9; bases outside the gene matches: 21. The V gene's germline CDR1 is SGHVS and CDR2 FQNEAQ. CDR3 sequence: CASSLSERTRGWPTAQYF. The DNA for the CDR3 is TGTGCCAGCAGCTTATCGGAACGAACGCGGGGGTGGCCAACGGCCCAGTACTTC.

The CDR3 DNA reads as TGTGCCAGCAGCTCAGACAGGCCGAGCTCCTACGAGCAGTACTTC. This sequence encodes CASSSDRPSSYEQYF. The rearrangement joins TRBV7-2 to TRBJ2-7; tentatively, D is TRBD1 (6 bases). Germline values: CDR1 SGHTA, CDR2 FQGNSA. CDR3 length equals 15 residues. V lost 4 bases to trimming and J lost 0 bases, with 13 bases between them.

This clonotype was seen ten or more times. The chain uses TRBV12-3 or TRBV12-4 and TRBJ1-1, with D possibly matching TRBD1 (6 bases). With 0 bases removed from V and 2 bases from J, the gap between germline ends came to 10 bases. The length of the CDR3 is 15 residues. The CDR3 here is CASSLAGGGNTEAFF. The CDR3, as DNA: TGTGCCAGCAGTTTAGCCGGAGGGGGAAACACTGAAGCTTTCTTT.

This clonotype has more than one count but fewer than ten. The V gene is TRBV7-9, the J gene TRBJ2-7, with 7 bases identical to TRBD2. Trimming removed 4 bases from V and 0 bases from J; junction bases left unmatched: 12. The CDR3 has 17 residues. CDR1 is SEHNR and CDR2 is FQNEAQ in the germline V gene (reference sequence). The CDR3 DNA reads TGTGCCAGCAGCTGGGGGGAGGGGAAGCAGAACTCCTACGAGCAGTACTTC. This translates into CASSWGEGKQNSYEQYF.

V is TRBV6-1 and J is TRBJ2-6; no definite D call. This CDR3 has 14 amino acids. CDR1 MNHNS and CDR2 SASEGT come from the germline V gene. The V and J ends lost 11 bases and 2 bases respectively, with 13 bases between them. In DNA, the CDR3 is TGTGCCGGCCTCCTTGGTCCTGGGGCCAACGTCCTGACTTTC. As protein: CAGLLGPGANVLTF.

This clonotype was seen only a few times. The V call is TRBV7-9, the J call TRBJ2-7, with TRBD1 as a possible D gene (6 bases). CDR1 is SEHNR, CDR2 FQNEAQ, per germline (reference sequence). The CDR3 is made up of 17 amino acids. Trimming pared 4 bases from V and 5 bases from J, leaving 24 bases between. CDR3 amino acids: CASSSIPTGQGRDEQYF. CDR3 in DNA: TGTGCCAGCAGCTCTATTCCAACGGGTCAGGGGCGAGACGAGCAGTACTTC.

This chain connects TRBV5-1 to TRBJ1-1; 7 bases map to TRBD1. Germline V gene sequence: CDR1 SGHRS, CDR2 YFSETQ. The CDR3 runs to 15 residues. Germline trimming cut 0 bases from V and 4 bases from J; bases unmatched to any gene: 6. For the CDR3, the DNA is TGCGCCAGCAGCTTGGCCCAGGGGGGGGCCACTGAAGCTTTCTTT. The encoded protein is CASSLAQGGATEAFF.

CDR3 DNA sequence: TGTGCCAGCACTGGGTCGGCCAAAAACATTCAGTACTTC. This codes for CASTGSAKNIQYF. The chain carries TRBV25-1 and TRBJ2-4; D remains unclear. The CDR3 consists of 13 residues. Per germline, CDR1 MGHDK and CDR2 SYGVNS. Trimming left V 7 bases short and J 1 base short, with 8 bases between.

The J gene is TRBJ2-1, the V gene TRBV12-3 or TRBV12-4; 7 positions agree with TRBD2. V gave up 3 bases and J gave up 3 bases; unmatched junction bases: 20. The CDR3 covers 20 residues. The CDR3 loop reads CASSLIDLNFGASGYNEQFF. The DNA for the CDR3 is TGTGCCAGCAGTTTGATCGACTTGAACTTCGGGGCTAGCGGCTACAATGAGCAGTTCTTC.

The chain links TRBV20-1 to TRBJ2-3, with D unresolved. The CDR3 sequence is 12 residues long. Germline values: CDR1 DFQATT, CDR2 SNEGSKA (reference sequence). Trimming left V 6 bases short and J 6 bases short, with 13 bases between. This chain's CDR3 is CSAPVVLDTQYF. CDR3 nucleotides: TGCAGTGCCCCGGTGGTGTTGGATACGCAGTATTTT.

This clonotype was detected ten times or more. This chain connects TRBV20-1 to TRBJ1-1, with no clear D. V was pared by 3 bases and J by 0 bases, with 8 bases between. CDR3 length equals 13 residues. Germline V gene sequence: CDR1 DFQATT, CDR2 SNEGSKA (reference sequence). This CDR3 is CSARRTVNTEAFF. CDR3 coding DNA: TGCAGTGCTAGGCGGACGGTGAACACTGAAGCTTTCTTT.

The CDR3, as DNA: TGTGCCAGCAGCCAAAGAATAGCGGCACAAGAGACCCAGTACTTC. Its protein product is CASSQRIAAQETQYF. The chain links TRBV7-9 to TRBJ2-5, with D perhaps TRBD2 (6 bases). The ends were cut back, 5 bases at V and 2 bases at J, with 15 bases in the middle. This CDR3 is built from 15 residues. CDR1 is SEHNR, CDR2 FQNEAQ, per germline (reference sequence).

This clonotype was counted a few times. The chain joins TRBV4-2 to TRBJ1-6; 7 positions agree with TRBD1. Looked up from germline, CDR1 is LGHNA and CDR2 is YNFKEQ. The CDR3 loop spans 15 amino acids. J gave up 14 bases and V 0 bases, and 10 bases lay outside the gene matches. Here the CDR3 reads CASSQDGTDPLSLHF. The CDR3 nucleotides are TGTGCCAGCAGCCAAGACGGGACAGACCCTCTATCCCTCCACTTT.

This clonotype was seen ten or more times. The chain employs TRBV5-1 and TRBJ2-1; 12 nucleotides match TRBD2. The CDR3 has 17 residues. Germline V lookup: CDR1 SGHRS, CDR2 YFSETQ. V lost 0 bases and J lost 11; bases outside the gene matches: 12. For the CDR3, the DNA is TGCGCCAGCAGCTTGGGGCTCCGGACTAGCGGGAATAGTAAGCAGTTCTTC. Encoded protein: CASSLGLRTSGNSKQFF.

This clonotype was seen repeatedly, ten times or more. This chain connects TRBV5-8 to TRBJ2-3; D not certain. Germline V CDR1 and CDR2: SGHTS, YDEGEE. Trimming stripped 2 bases from V and 1 base from J, with 5 bases between. The CDR3 spans 13 residues. The CDR3 DNA is TGTGCCAGCAGCTTACACCGCACAGATACGCAGTATTTT. This encodes CASSLHRTDTQYF.

This clonotype was picked up a small number of times. The V gene is TRBV5-1, the J gene TRBJ2-1, with D uncertain. Trimming stripped 1 base from V and 7 bases from J, with 18 bases between. CDR3 length equals 16 residues. CDR1 SGHRS and CDR2 YFSETQ come from the germline V gene. The CDR3: CASSLSPASSGNEQFF. The CDR3 nucleotides are TGCGCCAGCAGCTTGTCACCTGCTTCCTCCGGGAATGAGCAGTTCTTC.